This T cell receptor (beta chain) derives from a study of response to subunit inactivated influenza vaccine. This CDR3 comprises 14 residues. Germline V lookup: CDR1 DFQATT, CDR2 SNEGSKA (reference sequence). With 5 bases removed from V and 2 bases from J, the gap between germline ends came to 15 bases. TCRdb redid the calling of the RT-PCR reads with MiXCR, one entry per CDR3 protein. The sample gives about 540,000 distinct CDR3 sequences, around a quarter of which show up once; around 2.8% is in the top ten. The sample was also linked to a second study, of T cells expressing NK-cell markers. As reported in that work: Researchers built TCR beta cDNA using 5'RACE template switching with UMIs. It was from sorted CD3+CD56+NKG2C+, CD3+CD56+NKG2C- and CD3+CD56-NKG2C+ T cells that TCR beta repertoires came. Only alpha-beta TCR T cells were sorted in several experiments, using an anti-gamma-delta TCR antibody. Dominant NKG2C+ clonotype frequencies of about 1.0-7.0% of CD8+ T cells were measured in more than 5 donors. These clonotypes additionally ranked first within the CD3+CD56-NKG2C+ fraction of a few donors.

V and J are TRBV20-1 and TRBJ2-5; no definite D call. The origin of this receptor is a man aged 45 to 65 who received an inactivated influenza vaccine. The sample in question was CD4+ T cells sorted from PBMCs, obtained 11 to 12 days after vaccination. The CDR3 loop is CSALGGQIQETQYF. The DNA of the CDR3 is TGCAGTGCTTTAGGTGGGCAGATTCAAGAGACCCAGTACTTC.